Below, 31 T cell receptor beta chains from the same sample are listed, as sequenced in a study of cytomegalovirus exposure and HLA in healthy donors. Vbeta (60) and Jbeta (13) primers were used in the PCR. The data were produced by immunoSEQ multiplex PCR, yet TCRdb's version contains in-frame clones alone and is incomplete. Here the sample spans about 110,000 clones, 74% being singletons. Sequenced: PBMCs. These receptors all come from a woman aged 35 to 49 in good health and CMV-seropositive.

A single count supports this clone. The rearrangement links TRBV5-1 to TRBJ2-5; 7 bases match TRBD2. The CDR3 consists of 16 residues. V trimming: 0 bases; J trimming: 1 base; junction bases outside the gene matches: 6. Germline V gives CDR1 SGHRS, CDR2 YFSETQ. The CDR3 DNA is TGCGCCAGCAGCTTGGGGAGCGGGGCCCTCCAAGAGACCCAGTACTTC. It codes for CASSLGSGALQETQYF.

The CDR3 bases are TGCGCCAGCAGCTACACAGGGGACCCCAATCAGCCCCAGCATTTT. This translates into CASSYTGDPNQPQHF. The genes are TRBV5-1 and TRBJ1-5, with 7 bases identical to TRBD1. V lost 3 bases, J lost 3 bases, and 6 bases stayed unmatched. This CDR3 region has 15 residues. Germline loops: CDR1 SGHRS, CDR2 YFSETQ.

The chain combines TRBV7-2 with TRBJ1-3; D uncertain. The V end lost 5 bases, the J end lost 2 bases, and 13 bases lay between the germline ends. Germline CDR1 and CDR2: SGHTA and FQGNSA. CDR3 length equals 15 residues. This CDR3 is CASSPGTRAGNTIYF. The CDR3 DNA is TGTGCCAGCAGCCCCGGCACACGGGCTGGAAACACCATATATTTT.

The rearrangement joins TRBV27 to TRBJ1-4; the D gene is possibly TRBD1 (5 bases). Germline V gene sequence: CDR1 MNHEY, CDR2 SMNVEV (reference sequence). CDR3 size: 17 residues. Trimming took 2 bases from V and 4 from J, leaving 17 bases between them. The CDR3 sequence is CASSLGGSGLYNEKLFF. CDR3 DNA sequence: TGTGCCAGCAGTTTAGGGGGGAGTGGGTTGTATAATGAAAAACTGTTTTTT.

The genes are TRBV7-6 and TRBJ1-1, with D tentatively TRBD1 (6 bases). V was cut by 4 bases and J by 1 base, with 16 bases left in between. The germline V gene has CDR1 SGHVS and CDR2 FNYEAQ. The CDR3 sequence is 16 residues long. CDR3 residues: CASSSPPGQRNTEAFF. CDR3 DNA sequence: TGTGCCAGCAGCTCGCCCCCCGGACAGAGGAACACTGAAGCTTTCTTT.

This sequence joins TRBV7-2 and TRBJ1-2; no clear D. From germline, CDR1 is SGHTA and CDR2 FQGNSA. V was cut by 5 bases and J by 6 bases, with 13 bases left in between. The CDR3 has 13 residues. The chain's CDR3 is CASSPRHGDGYTF. The CDR3 region has the DNA TGTGCCAGCAGCCCAAGGCATGGAGATGGCTACACCTTC.

This clone came up a few times. V usage is TRBV4-3 and J usage is TRBJ2-2; tentatively, D is TRBD1 (6 bases). The V gene's germline CDR1 is LGHNA and CDR2 YSLEER. The CDR3 runs 14 residues. The V end lost 2 bases, the J end lost 9 bases, and 13 bases lay between the germline ends. CDR3 sequence reads: CASSQQQGARELFF. CDR3 nucleotides: TGCGCCAGCAGCCAACAACAGGGTGCAAGGGAGCTGTTTTTT.

This clone was counted between two and nine times. This chain joins TRBV18 and TRBJ1-1; TRBD1 is a possible D gene (5 bases). The CDR3 loop spans 18 amino acids. Trimming pared 3 bases from V and 0 bases from J, leaving 20 bases between. Germline V gene sequence: CDR1 KGHSH, CDR2 LQKENI. In DNA, the CDR3 is TGTGCCAGCTCACCTAACTTTGGTTTCGGGGGACTGAACACTGAAGCTTTCTTT. The encoded protein is CASSPNFGFGGLNTEAFF.

The chain recombines TRBV30 with TRBJ1-4; D unresolved. Trimming took off 0 bases at V and 1 base at J, with 6 bases between the two ends. Germline loops: CDR1 GTSNPN, CDR2 SVGIG (reference sequence). The CDR3 length is 14 residues. DNA of the CDR3: TGTGCCTGGAGTGTACTAGGAACTAATGAAAAACTGTTTTTT. This encodes CAWSVLGTNEKLFF.

This clone showed up just once. This chain connects TRBV5-8 to TRBJ1-2, with D possibly matching TRBD1 (6 bases). The CDR3 is made up of 15 amino acids. The V end lost 0 bases, the J end lost 3 bases, and 12 bases lay between the germline ends. Germline V gene sequence: CDR1 SGHTS, CDR2 YDEGEE. The CDR3 loop reads CASSLAWGRDYGYTF. CDR3 bases: TGTGCCAGCAGCTTGGCCTGGGGGCGCGACTATGGCTACACCTTC.

The chain is built from TRBV6-6 and TRBJ1-1, with unresolved D. Germline lookup yields CDR1 MNHNY and CDR2 SVGAGI (reference sequence). The CDR3 is made up of 14 amino acids. V lost 4 bases and J lost 1, with 10 bases in between. The CDR3 region is CASSSTQRNTEAFF. The CDR3 DNA reads as TGTGCCAGCAGTTCCACACAGAGGAACACTGAAGCTTTCTTT.

V is TRBV10-1 and J is TRBJ2-6; D is unclear. This CDR3 region has 15 residues. Trimming shortened V by 4 bases and J by 0 bases, and 7 bases separated the two germline ends. Germline V lookup: CDR1 WNHNN, CDR2 SYGVQD (reference sequence). CDR3 in amino acids: CASSGAYSGANVLTF. CDR3 nucleotides: TGCGCCAGCAGTGGAGCCTACTCTGGGGCCAACGTCCTGACTTTC.

In its sample, this clone was seen a few times. The chain is built from TRBV9 and TRBJ1-1; possibly TRBD1 for D (6 bases). Germline lookup yields CDR1 SGDLS and CDR2 YYNGEE. Trimming left V 6 bases short and J 4 bases short, with 19 bases between. The CDR3 totals 15 residues. The CDR3 region is CASTPRGAGVTEAFF. DNA for the CDR3: TGTGCCAGCACCCCCCGGGGGGCAGGGGTCACTGAAGCTTTCTTT.

The chain carries TRBV5-4 and TRBJ1-6, with no clear D. Looked up from germline, CDR1 is SGHNT and CDR2 is YYREEE (reference sequence). The CDR3 covers 17 residues. V was clipped by 1 base and J by 7 bases, with 18 bases between them. Here the CDR3 reads CASSLFLQRGFNSPLHF. For the CDR3, the DNA is TGTGCCAGCAGCTTGTTCCTTCAGCGGGGTTTCAATTCACCCCTCCACTTT.

The chain links TRBV4-3 to TRBJ1-4; D is undetermined. The CDR3 extends over 17 amino acids. Germline V gene data show CDR1 as LGHNA and CDR2 as YSLEER. Between the trimmed V and J ends, which lost 0 bases and 0 bases, there was a span of 11 bases. CDR3 DNA sequence: TGCGCCAGCAGCCAAGAGCACAGCCGTGCAACTAATGAAAAACTGTTTTTT. Encoded protein: CASSQEHSRATNEKLFF.

The sample holds a few counts of this clone. The CDR3 nucleotides read TGTGCCAGTAGTATGTTGACTCCTGGGTACGAGCAGTACTTC. As protein: CASSMLTPGYEQYF. The V gene is TRBV19, the J gene TRBJ2-7; D remains unclear. Trimming took 3 bases from V and 4 from J, leaving 13 bases between them. This CDR3 comprises 14 residues. CDR1 is LNHDA and CDR2 is SQIVND in the germline V gene (reference sequence).

The CDR3 reads CAWGRGARSNQPQHF. In DNA, the CDR3 is TGTGCCTGGGGGCGGGGGGCGAGGAGCAATCAGCCCCAGCATTTT. The rearrangement uses TRBV30 and TRBJ1-5; TRBD1 might be the D (6 bases). V lost 5 bases and J lost 1, with 15 bases in between. The CDR3 covers 15 residues. Germline loops: CDR1 GTSNPN, CDR2 SVGIG (reference sequence).

The chain employs TRBV7-3 and TRBJ2-5; D is possibly TRBD2 (7 bases). The CDR3 contains 14 residues. The germline V and J ends were trimmed by 5 bases and 3 bases, with 13 bases remaining between them. Germline CDR1 SGHTA, CDR2 FQGTGA. For the CDR3, the DNA is TGTGCCAGCAGCCCCGGGGGGCCGAAAGAGACCCAGTACTTC. Amino acid sequence: CASSPGGPKETQYF.

The chain combines TRBV5-1 with TRBJ2-3; 8 nucleotides align to TRBD2. This CDR3 contains 15 residues. The junction had 6 bases not matched to a gene; V was cut back by 4 bases and J by 2 bases. CDR1 and CDR2 (germline): SGHRS, YFSETQ. CDR3 DNA: TGCGCCAGCAGCGAGGGACTAGTAAACACAGATACGCAGTATTTT. Translating it yields CASSEGLVNTDTQYF.

This clone was observed once. This rearrangement joins TRBV18 to TRBJ2-2; 10 bases map to TRBD2. Germline V gene lookup returns CDR1 KGHSH and CDR2 LQKENI. The junction had 3 bases not matched to a gene; V was cut back by 3 bases and J by 5 bases. The CDR3 loop spans 15 amino acids. Written as DNA, the CDR3 is TGTGCCAGCTCACCTCCGGGACTAGCGACCGGGGAGCTGTTTTTT. Its protein product is CASSPPGLATGELFF.

This clone was observed a handful of times. The chain joins TRBV10-2 to TRBJ1-5; 7 bases fit TRBD1. The V gene's germline CDR1 is WSHSY and CDR2 SAAADI. J lost 9 bases, V lost 8 bases, and 10 bases had no gene match. The CDR3 extends over 13 amino acids. Here the CDR3 DNA reads TGCGCCAGCTCGGCGAAGGGGGCTTGGCCCCAGCATTTT. It is translated as CASSAKGAWPQHF.

The chain links TRBV27 to TRBJ1-6; D call uncertain. CDR3 length equals 17 residues. V gave up 5 bases and J gave up 2 bases, with 16 bases separating them. CDR1 MNHEY and CDR2 SMNVEV come from the germline V gene (reference sequence). The CDR3 loop is CASSLSIGLPYNSPLHF. In DNA, the CDR3 is TGTGCCAGCAGTCTCTCGATCGGACTGCCCTATAATTCACCCCTCCACTTT.

V gene TRBV5-1 combines with J gene TRBJ2-2; possibly TRBD2 for D (5 bases). CDR3 length: 15 amino acids. Deletions cut 0 bases from V and 4 bases from J, with 10 bases between. The germline V gene encodes CDR1 SGHRS and CDR2 YFSETQ. CDR3 sequence reads: CASSLEGGLTGELFF. CDR3 DNA: TGCGCCAGCAGCTTGGAGGGCGGACTCACCGGGGAGCTGTTTTTT.

This chain links TRBV5-8 with TRBJ2-1; 12 nucleotides align to TRBD2. The trim removed 4 bases at V and 8 bases at J, leaving 10 bases unmatched. From germline, CDR1 is SGHTS and CDR2 YDEGEE. This CDR3 has 16 residues. CDR3 in DNA: TGTGCCAGCAGCCAAAACAAGCTAGCGGGGGGGGATGAGCAGTTCTTC. It translates to CASSQNKLAGGDEQFF.

The chain links TRBV6-6 to TRBJ1-2; no clear D gene. The CDR3 extends over 14 amino acids. CDR1 is MNHNY and CDR2 is SVGAGI in the germline V gene (reference sequence). Trimming took off 7 bases at V and 0 bases at J, with 12 bases between the two ends. The CDR3 DNA follows: TGTGCCAGCACCTCAGACATAACTAACTATGGCTACACCTTC. It encodes CASTSDITNYGYTF.

The chain joins TRBV5-1 to TRBJ1-1, with 7 bases identical to TRBD1. This CDR3 is built from 14 residues. The V gene's germline CDR1 is SGHRS and CDR2 YFSETQ. Trimming removed 4 bases from V and 1 base from J; junction bases left unmatched: 4. The CDR3 loop is CASSTTGTNTEAFF. The CDR3, as DNA: TGCGCCAGCAGCACGACAGGGACGAACACTGAAGCTTTCTTT.

The chain joins TRBV6-6 to TRBJ1-4; tentatively, D is TRBD1 (5 bases). V gave up 7 bases and J gave up 7 bases, with 13 bases separating them. CDR1 and CDR2 (germline): MNHNY, SVGAGI (reference sequence). This CDR3 has 13 residues. In nucleotides, the CDR3 is TGTGCCAGCATCCCGACGGGGGGTGAAAAACTGTTTTTT. Encoded protein: CASIPTGGEKLFF.

This clone was found a few times. The V gene is TRBV5-1, the J gene TRBJ2-1; TRBD1 might be the D (6 bases). V gave up 0 bases and J gave up 2 bases, with 9 bases separating them. Germline-derived CDR1 and CDR2 are SGHRS and YFSETQ. This CDR3 contains 15 residues. This CDR3 reads CASSLEGHTYNEQFF. The CDR3 DNA reads TGCGCCAGCAGCTTGGAGGGACATACCTACAATGAGCAGTTCTTC.

V and J are TRBV6-5 and TRBJ2-7; the match to TRBD1 covers 7 bases. Germline-derived CDR1 and CDR2 are MNHEY and SVGAGI. The CDR3 covers 15 residues. The ends lost 6 bases at V and 3 bases at J; junction bases unmatched: 11. CDR3 sequence (DNA): TGTGCCAGCAGAAGATCCGGGACAGCATTCTACGAGCAGTACTTC. Translated, it gives CASRRSGTAFYEQYF.

The chain combines TRBV6-1 with TRBJ2-1; 11 nucleotides line up with TRBD2. CDR3 length: 15 amino acids. Germline V gene data show CDR1 as MNHNS and CDR2 as SASEGT. Trimming removed 6 bases from V and 4 bases from J; junction bases left unmatched: 5. The DNA of the CDR3 is TGTGCCAGCAGAGAATTAGCGGGGGGGTACAATGAGCAGTTCTTC. Its translation: CASRELAGGYNEQFF.

This chain links TRBV7-9 with TRBJ1-2; 9 positions match TRBD1. J gave up 8 bases and V 8 bases, and 9 bases lay outside the gene matches. Germline CDR1 SEHNR, CDR2 FQNEAQ (reference sequence). This CDR3 has 13 residues. The CDR3 region is CASSLTGGEGYTF. The CDR3 region has the DNA TGTGCCAGCTCATTGACAGGGGGTGAGGGCTACACCTTC.